This T cell receptor (beta chain) was sequenced in a study of T cell repertoires in cytomegalovirus infection. Background on the study: Indicated by public TCR beta signatures were CMV infection and matching HLA type.

There are many counts of this clonotype. The antigen is unknown. TCRdb reprocessed the reads with MiXCR, giving one entry per CDR3 protein. The profile shows 450,000 to 650,000 distinct CDR3 sequences, roughly 43% of them singletons. General study findings and limits: The study found HLA-C-restricted CMV-specific TCR beta clonotypes dominating the ex vivo response.

Sample: cultured PBMCs, taken from culture after CMV antigen stimulation. The sequence came from a human donor in good health (CMV status not recorded). Some clones in this sample may be carry-over from other donors' samples.

This CDR3 reads CASSPRISLDYSNQPQHF. The CDR3 nucleotides read TGTGCCAGCAGTCCACGGATATCCTTGGACTATAGCAATCAGCCCCAGCATTTT. V and J are TRBV27 and TRBJ1-5; D gene unclear. CDR3 length equals 18 residues. The germline gives CDR1 MNHEY, CDR2 SMNVEV (reference sequence). The V gene lost 5 bases and the J gene lost 0 bases, with 20 bases spanning the gap.